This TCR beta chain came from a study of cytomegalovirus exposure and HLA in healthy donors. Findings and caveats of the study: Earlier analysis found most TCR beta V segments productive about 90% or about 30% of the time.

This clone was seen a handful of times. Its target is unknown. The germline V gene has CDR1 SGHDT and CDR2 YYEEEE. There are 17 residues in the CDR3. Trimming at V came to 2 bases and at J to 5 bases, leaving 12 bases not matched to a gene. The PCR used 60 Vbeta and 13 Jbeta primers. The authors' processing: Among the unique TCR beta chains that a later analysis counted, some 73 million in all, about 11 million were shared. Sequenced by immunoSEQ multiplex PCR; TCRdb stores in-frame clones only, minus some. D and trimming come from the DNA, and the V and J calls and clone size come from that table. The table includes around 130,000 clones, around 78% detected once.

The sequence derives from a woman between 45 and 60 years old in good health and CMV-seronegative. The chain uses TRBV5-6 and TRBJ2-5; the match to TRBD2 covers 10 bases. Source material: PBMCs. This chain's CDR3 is CASSFGRLAGGEETQYF. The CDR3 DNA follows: TGTGCCAGCAGCTTTGGCCGGTTAGCGGGAGGCGAGGAGACCCAGTACTTC.